The present T cell receptor (beta chain) was sequenced within a study of CD8+ T cells in alopecia areata. Study-level information: The drug, oral tofacitinib, was given to treated patients at 5 to 10 mg twice daily.

Alopecia areata patients provided lesional scalp punch biopsies and peripheral blood, both collected for the study. Germline V CDR1 and CDR2: SQVTM, ANQGSEA. The CDR3 consists of 15 residues. This clone was detected only a few times. Extracted from the samples, RNA was reverse transcribed into cDNA to serve as the sequencing template. Clones were sequenced by immunoSEQ multiplex PCR, and TCRdb holds only the in-frame ones, with some missing. The sample holds 170,000 or so clones, 50% to 60% seen once. The V call is TRBV29-1, the J call TRBJ2-6; TRBD1 matches 9 bases. The receptor's source is a human donor with alopecia areata. The sequenced sample was CD4+ T cells sorted from blood, obtained at week 0. In DNA form, the CDR3 reads TGCAGGGATATTCGACAGGGGGCTGGGGCCAACGTCCTGACTTTC. The encoded protein is CRDIRQGAGANVLTF.